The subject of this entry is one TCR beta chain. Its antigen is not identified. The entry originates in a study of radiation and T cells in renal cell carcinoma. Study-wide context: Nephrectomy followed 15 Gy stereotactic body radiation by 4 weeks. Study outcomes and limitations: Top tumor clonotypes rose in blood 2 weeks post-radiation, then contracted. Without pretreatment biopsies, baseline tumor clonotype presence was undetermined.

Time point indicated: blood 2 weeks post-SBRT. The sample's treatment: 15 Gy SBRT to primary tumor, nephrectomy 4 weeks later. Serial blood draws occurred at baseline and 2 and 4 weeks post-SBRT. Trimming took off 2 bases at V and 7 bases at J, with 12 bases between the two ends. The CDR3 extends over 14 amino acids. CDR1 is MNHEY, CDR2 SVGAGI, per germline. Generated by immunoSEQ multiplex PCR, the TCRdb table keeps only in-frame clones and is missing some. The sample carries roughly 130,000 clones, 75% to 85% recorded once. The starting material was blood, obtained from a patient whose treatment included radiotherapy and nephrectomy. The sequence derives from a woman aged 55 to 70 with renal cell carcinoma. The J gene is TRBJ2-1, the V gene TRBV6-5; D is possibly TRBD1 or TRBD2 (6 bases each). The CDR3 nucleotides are TGTGCCAGCAGTTACGCGGGACAAGGGAATGAGCAGTTCTTC. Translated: CASSYAGQGNEQFF.